What follows describes a single T cell receptor beta chain. The CDR3 length is 11 residues. Trimming at V came to 2 bases and at J to 13 bases, leaving 4 bases not matched to a gene. The germline CDR1 and CDR2 sequences are GTSNPN and SVGIG (reference sequence). This entry is derived from a study of blood T cell repertoires in COVID-19. Across the study: COVID-19 samples collected from the United States, Italy and Spain covered acute and convalescent phases. PBMCs, B-cell-depleted T cells, or T cells were the source of the cDNA or gDNA that made up the material.

In the authors' methods: The assay estimated nucleated cells by amplifying reference gene primers. The protocol was immunoSEQ multiplex PCR, while the TCRdb copy is restricted to in-frame clones and leaves out a portion. V and J calls and clone size are those listed in that table; D and trimming were worked out from the DNA. The table includes fewer than 85,000 clones, roughly 85% detected once. This receptor was identified in a man in his 60s with acute or convalescent COVID-19. The specimen was peripheral blood. The chain couples TRBV30 to TRBJ2-1; 8 bases fit TRBD2. CDR3 amino acids: CAWSNSGSQFF. The CDR3 DNA reads TGTGCCTGGAGTAACAGCGGGAGTCAGTTCTTC.